Here is one T cell receptor (beta chain) with its context. The antigen is unknown. TCRdb's copy holds only in-frame clones and misses some; the assay was immunoSEQ multiplex PCR. Here the sample spans roughly 200,000 clones, approximately 62% being singletons. The data are from a study of shared clonotypes between healthy human individuals. Findings and caveats of the study: Incompleteness in sorted-subset sequencing, despite large depth, was shown by rarefaction.

The CDR3 consists of 15 residues. The V segment lost 1 base and the J segment 5 bases; nucleotides outside the gene matches: 7. Germline V lookup: CDR1 MNHEY, CDR2 SMNVEV (reference sequence). The sequence was collected from a man younger than 40 in good health. The chain has TRBV27 and TRBJ2-7, with 8 positions matching TRBD1. Sequenced sample: memory CD4+ T cells sorted from blood. Indicated subset: CD45RA-negative fraction. The CDR3: CASSLYAVRGHEQYF. The DNA for the CDR3 is TGTGCCAGCAGTTTATACGCTGTCAGGGGGCACGAGCAGTACTTC.